This T cell receptor beta chain was sequenced for a study of CXCR3-negative and CXCR3-positive naive CD8 T cells. Overall study: Some 150 million TRB reads in total, about 1.5 +/- 0.3 million per library. Study observations and caveats: In CXCR3-positive naive cells, the TRB CDR3s were more hydrophobic than in CXCR3-negative naive cells. With respect to TRBV-TRBJ usage, naive CXCR3-negative and CXCR3-positive cells were similar; memory differed. The naive subsets expressed comparable surface CD5, and the authors inferred TCR strength from TRB CDR3 properties.

Definition of naive CD8+ T cells rested on a CD45RO-CCR7+CD27+CD95- profile. Through 5' RACE with UMI labels, the TRB cDNA libraries were prepared. TCRdb re-called the 5' RACE reads; one entry per CDR3 protein, DNA not given. The sample holds roughly 100,000 distinct CDR3 sequences. This CDR3 contains 16 residues. Germline V gene lookup returns CDR1 DFQATT and CDR2 SNEGSKA (reference sequence). In regard to this clonotype: No antigen is known for it.

The TCR was taken from a human donor in good health. Some clones in this sample may be carry-over from other donors' samples. Sequenced input: naive CXCR3+ CD8+ T cells from blood. Subset specified: CD45RO-CCR7+CD27+CD95- naive CD8+ T cells expressing CXCR3 (TNR3+). V usage is TRBV20-1 and J usage is TRBJ2-2; the TCRdb call, TRBD2, lacks DNA for checking. CDR3 region: CSATPLLAGGTGELFF.